This T cell receptor beta chain is drawn from a study of T cell responses to AZD1222 COVID-19 vaccine. In the case of this clone: Its antigen is undetermined.

This table comes from immunoSEQ multiplex PCR, and its TCRdb copy is limited to in-frame clones, with some not included. The sample gives roughly 110,000 clones, about nine tenths of which show up once; 4% to 5.5% is in the top ten. Study-wide results and limits: Possibly, clonal diversity was underestimated; donors were largely white British and included more females. Increases in Spike-specific TCR breadth and depth were seen after two AZD1222 doses. The CD4 TCRs associated with vaccination extended across spike and predominated at 160-218 and 743-854.

The TCR sequence derives from an adult in good health. The sample here was peripheral blood, taken on day 0 of AZD1222 vaccination.

The CDR3 protein is CASSPGRDRGEKLFF. CDR3 nucleotide sequence: TGTGCCAGCAGCCCCGGGCGGGACAGGGGTGAAAAACTGTTTTTT. The chain uses TRBV7-3 and TRBJ1-4; TRBD1 agrees at 10 bases. Germline V lookup: CDR1 SGHTA, CDR2 FQGTGA. The CDR3 length is 15 residues. With V trimmed by 5 bases and J by 7 bases, 7 bases remained unmatched.